The rows below give T cell receptor beta chains drawn from one sample of a study of blood T cell repertoires in COVID-19. Clones were read by immunoSEQ multiplex PCR, and TCRdb kept only the in-frame ones, dropping some. The sample holds about 16,000 clones, roughly 91% seen once. The sequenced sample was peripheral blood. These TCRs come from a woman of 80 years or more with COVID-19, enrolled during active disease. The CDR3 runs from the conserved cysteine through the conserved F or W. The order of the fields is D gene, J gene, clone size, CDR3 length, V gene, CDR3 DNA, CDR3 protein. A D gene is named only where the DNA matches it firmly. Size tells how often a clone was seen (once, few, many) or the class of an expanded clone, and some rows leave it out.

d_gene: TRBD1
j_gene: TRBJ2-1
abundance: .
len: 17
v_gene: TRBV11-2
CDR3nt: TGTGCCAGCAGCTTAGATCTCTGGGGGGGACAGGGGAATGAGCAGTTCTTC
CDR3aa: CASSLDLWGGQGNEQFF

d_gene: TRBD1
j_gene: TRBJ1-2
abundance: .
len: 15
v_gene: TRBV5-4
CDR3nt: TGTGCCAGCAGCCCAGGACAGGGGGTCTACTATGGCTACACCTTC
CDR3aa: CASSPGQGVYYGYTF

d_gene: .
j_gene: TRBJ1-3
abundance: .
len: 15
v_gene: TRBV28
CDR3nt: TGTGCCAGCAGCCCGACAGGCCCTTCTGGAAACACCATATATTTT
CDR3aa: CASSPTGPSGNTIYF

d_gene: .
j_gene: TRBJ2-3
abundance: few
len: 17
v_gene: TRBV7-2
CDR3nt: TGTGCCAGCAGCTCTTCCGTGATGGGAGCCGGCACAGATACGCAGTATTTT
CDR3aa: CASSSSVMGAGTDTQYF

d_gene: TRBD1
j_gene: TRBJ1-1
abundance: few
len: 12
v_gene: TRBV2
CDR3nt: TGTGCCAGCAGTGATCTGGACAGGGTAGCTTTCTTT
CDR3aa: CASSDLDRVAFF

d_gene: TRBD1
j_gene: TRBJ1-2
abundance: .
len: 15
v_gene: TRBV6-5
CDR3nt: TGTGCCAGCAGTATACGACAGGGGGCTGGCTATGGCTACACCTTC
CDR3aa: CASSIRQGAGYGYTF

d_gene: .
j_gene: TRBJ2-7
abundance: few
len: 14
v_gene: TRBV6-2/TRBV6-3
CDR3nt: TGTGCCAGCAGTTACTCCAGCGGATCCTACGAGCAGTACTTC
CDR3aa: CASSYSSGSYEQYF

d_gene: TRBD1
j_gene: TRBJ2-5
abundance: .
len: 16
v_gene: TRBV7-6
CDR3nt: TGTGCCAGCAGCCCTTACTCGACAGGGGGGGGAGAGACCCAGTACTTC
CDR3aa: CASSPYSTGGGETQYF

d_gene: .
j_gene: TRBJ2-5
abundance: .
len: 11
v_gene: TRBV19
CDR3nt: TGTGCCTCGACAGGAGGAGAGACCCAGTACTTC
CDR3aa: CASTGGETQYF

d_gene: TRBD2
j_gene: TRBJ2-4
abundance: .
len: 14
v_gene: TRBV19
CDR3nt: TGTGCCAGTAACCTTAGACTAGCCCTAAACATTCAGTACTTC
CDR3aa: CASNLRLALNIQYF

d_gene: .
j_gene: TRBJ2-5
abundance: .
len: 14
v_gene: TRBV6-2/TRBV6-3
CDR3nt: TGTGCCAGCAGTCCGGGGGGCCCCCAAGAGACCCAGTACTTC
CDR3aa: CASSPGGPQETQYF

d_gene: TRBD2
j_gene: TRBJ2-1
abundance: .
len: 15
v_gene: TRBV9
CDR3nt: TGTGCCAGCAGCGTGAGCGGGAGCTCCTACAATGAGCAGTTCTTC
CDR3aa: CASSVSGSSYNEQFF

d_gene: TRBD1
j_gene: TRBJ2-5
abundance: .
len: 13
v_gene: TRBV5-1
CDR3nt: TGCGCCAGCAGCCGACAGGGCGAAGAGACCCAGTACTTC
CDR3aa: CASSRQGEETQYF

d_gene: TRBD1
j_gene: TRBJ1-2
abundance: .
len: 15
v_gene: TRBV5-4
CDR3nt: TGTGCCAGCAGCTTGGTTGCCGGGACAGGGGATGGCTACACCTTC
CDR3aa: CASSLVAGTGDGYTF

d_gene: .
j_gene: TRBJ2-5
abundance: few
len: 16
v_gene: TRBV7-2
CDR3nt: TGTGCCAGCAGCTTAGCGGGGGGAACGGGTGTTGGGACCCAGTACTTC
CDR3aa: CASSLAGGTGVGTQYF

d_gene: .
j_gene: TRBJ1-1
abundance: .
len: 15
v_gene: TRBV5-1
CDR3nt: TGCGCCAGCAGGGGATCAGGGCGTAAGAACACTGAAGCTTTCTTT
CDR3aa: CASRGSGRKNTEAFF

d_gene: .
j_gene: TRBJ1-5
abundance: once
len: 15
v_gene: TRBV27
CDR3nt: TGTGCCAGCAGTTGGGGGGGGGAAGGAAATCAGCCCCAGCATTTT
CDR3aa: CASSWGGEGNQPQHF

d_gene: .
j_gene: TRBJ2-7
abundance: .
len: 14
v_gene: TRBV19
CDR3nt: TGTGCCAGTAGTATGGACAGCCCGGGGTACGAGCAGTACTTC
CDR3aa: CASSMDSPGYEQYF

d_gene: TRBD1
j_gene: TRBJ1-1
abundance: .
len: 12
v_gene: TRBV25-1
CDR3nt: TGTGCCAGCAGTGTCCCACAGGGGCCAGCTTTCTTT
CDR3aa: CASSVPQGPAFF

d_gene: .
j_gene: TRBJ2-7
abundance: .
len: 14
v_gene: TRBV29-1
CDR3nt: TGCAGCGCCGCCGGGACACCGGTCTCCTACGAGCAGTACTTC
CDR3aa: CSAAGTPVSYEQYF

d_gene: TRBD2
j_gene: TRBJ2-3
abundance: .
len: 15
v_gene: TRBV11-2
CDR3nt: TGTGCCAGCAGCCCCTTGGGGGGGACCACAGATACGCAGTATTTT
CDR3aa: CASSPLGGTTDTQYF

d_gene: TRBD1
j_gene: TRBJ2-5
abundance: .
len: 16
v_gene: TRBV18
CDR3nt: TGTGCCAGCTCTCGACGCGTACAGGGGGCCGGGGAGACCCAGTACTTC
CDR3aa: CASSRRVQGAGETQYF

d_gene: .
j_gene: TRBJ2-7
abundance: .
len: 12
v_gene: TRBV5-1
CDR3nt: TGCGCCAGCAGCTCAACTCCCTTGGAGCAGTACTTC
CDR3aa: CASSSTPLEQYF

d_gene: .
j_gene: TRBJ2-2
abundance: .
len: 15
v_gene: TRBV19
CDR3nt: TGTGCCAGTAGTTGGAGTCAAAGATACACCGGGGAGCTGTTTTTT
CDR3aa: CASSWSQRYTGELFF